A single sample gave rise to the 2 T cell receptor beta chains below, sequenced in a study of cytomegalovirus exposure and HLA in healthy donors. The PCR had 60 Vbeta and 13 Jbeta primers. Using immunoSEQ multiplex PCR, the repertoire was profiled, and TCRdb retains in-frame clones only, with some absent. The data show 150,000 or so clones, about 80% seen once. The sample consisted of PBMCs. The receptors shown here come from a man aged 25-45 years in good health and CMV-seropositive.

The chain combines TRBV7-9 with TRBJ2-1; TRBD2 is a possible D gene (6 bases). This CDR3 comprises 14 residues. From germline, CDR1 is SEHNR and CDR2 FQNEAQ (reference sequence). Between the trimmed V and J ends, which lost 6 bases and 6 bases, there was a span of 15 bases. CDR3 nucleotides: TGTGCCAGCAGTTTCGGAGGGTTTGGCAATGAGCAGTTCTTC. This encodes CASSFGGFGNEQFF.

This chain connects TRBV5-3 to TRBJ1-6, with D uncertain. TRBV5-3 is an ORF, with its function uncertain. The germline V and J ends were trimmed by 6 bases and 3 bases, with 10 bases remaining between them. The CDR3 sequence is 14 residues long. The CDR3 region has the DNA TGTGCCAGAATAGTACAGATCTATAATTCACCCCTCCACTTT. It translates to CARIVQIYNSPLHF.